Below are 18 T cell receptor beta chains sequenced from a single sample in a study of blood T cell repertoires in COVID-19. Profiling relied on immunoSEQ multiplex PCR, and the TCRdb table lists in-frame clones only, not all of them. Of 100,000 to 150,000 clones detected, around 83% appear once; the ten largest clones hold 5.5% to 6%. The source material was peripheral blood. The source of these receptors is a man older than 75 with active or convalescent COVID-19.

The gene calls are TRBV19 and TRBJ1-1; no firm D call. V gave up 4 bases and J gave up 1 base, with 13 bases separating them. The CDR3 sequence is 15 residues long. Germline CDR1 reads LNHDA; CDR2 reads SQIVND (reference sequence). The CDR3 loop is CASSTSGRQNTEAFF. The CDR3 DNA reads TGTGCCAGTAGTACCTCAGGCCGGCAGAACACTGAAGCTTTCTTT.

The V gene is TRBV11-3, the J gene TRBJ1-4; TRBD1 aligns across 7 bases. V lost 1 base to trimming and J lost 4 bases; unmatched junction nucleotides: 6. This CDR3 spans 16 amino acids. Germline loops: CDR1 SGHNT, CDR2 YENEEA. CDR3 sequence reads: CASSLGIYRGNEKLFF. The CDR3 DNA follows: TGTGCCAGCAGCTTAGGGATTTACAGGGGTAATGAAAAACTGTTTTTT.

The gene calls are TRBV28 and TRBJ2-3, with 11 bases matching TRBD2. Trimming removed 5 bases from V and 1 base from J; junction bases left unmatched: 14. Germline V gives CDR1 MDHEN, CDR2 SYDVKM. CDR3 size: 19 residues. Written as DNA, the CDR3 is TGTGCCAGCAGTACCCTGCTGTGGGCTAGCGGGGGGCGCACAGATACGCAGTATTTT. Protein: CASSTLLWASGGRTDTQYF.

This sequence joins TRBV10-2 and TRBJ1-5; the match to TRBD1 covers 12 bases. Germline-derived CDR1 and CDR2 are WSHSY and SAAADI. The V gene end was trimmed by 6 bases and the J gene end by 1 base; junction bases not matched to a gene: 4. There are 16 residues in the CDR3. The CDR3 bases are TGCGCCAGCAGGCCGGGACAGGGGGCGAGCAATCAGCCCCAGCATTTT. Translated: CASRPGQGASNQPQHF.

This chain uses TRBV27 with TRBJ2-7; D perhaps matches TRBD1 (6 bases). The CDR3 sequence is 14 residues long. The germline V gene encodes CDR1 MNHEY and CDR2 SMNVEV (reference sequence). Trimming left V 5 bases short and J 1 base short, with 12 bases between. The CDR3 spells CASSMTGRSYEQYF. DNA of the CDR3: TGTGCCAGCAGTATGACAGGTCGGTCCTACGAGCAGTACTTC.

The chain couples TRBV3-1 (or the pseudogene TRBV3-2) to TRBJ1-6, with a weak D call TRBD1 (6 bases). The CDR3 is 15 amino acids. The V and J ends lost 3 bases and 6 bases respectively, with 12 bases between them. Germline CDR1 reads LGHDT; CDR2 reads YNNKEL (reference sequence). The CDR3 DNA reads TGTGCCAGCAGCCAGAACAGGGAAGGTAATTCACCCCTCCACTTT. Amino acids: CASSQNREGNSPLHF.

The V and J genes are TRBV4-1 and TRBJ2-7, with TRBD2 matching 7 bases. CDR1 and CDR2 (germline): MGHRA, YSYEKL. The trim removed 2 bases at V and 1 base at J, leaving 2 bases unmatched. The CDR3 length is 14 residues. The CDR3 DNA reads TGCGCCAGCAGCCAACGGGACTATTCCTACGAGCAGTACTTC. Amino acids: CASSQRDYSYEQYF.

The V call is TRBV19, the J call TRBJ2-7, with D possibly matching TRBD2 (7 bases). Trimming removed 3 bases at V and 7 bases at J, with 16 bases between. CDR3 size: 14 residues. Germline assignment: CDR1 LNHDA and CDR2 SQIVND (reference sequence). Here the CDR3 DNA reads TGTGCCAGTAGTATGCGGGGGCAATTAAAGGAGCAGTACTTC. Residues: CASSMRGQLKEQYF.

The chain links TRBV30 to TRBJ1-1; 7 nucleotides align to TRBD1. CDR1 GTSNPN and CDR2 SVGIG come from the germline V gene (reference sequence). CDR3 size: 15 residues. Losses at the gene ends were 4 bases for V and 3 bases for J; bases not matched to a gene: 11. The CDR3 region has the DNA TGTGCCTGGATCGGCAGGGGGGTAGGGGACACTGAAGCTTTCTTT. Translation gives CAWIGRGVGDTEAFF.

This sequence joins TRBV21-1 and TRBJ2-2; no check of the table's D call, TRBD2, against the DNA was made. TRBV21-1 is tagged as a pseudogene. The CDR3 loop spans 17 amino acids. This chain's CDR3 is CASSKVRDTRNTGELFF. The CDR3 bases are TGTGCCAGCAGCAAAGTTCGAGACACTAGGAACACCGGGGAGCTGTTTTTT.

V gene TRBV7-9 combines with J gene TRBJ1-2; D is perhaps TRBD1 (5 bases). This CDR3 spans 13 amino acids. V was pared by 3 bases and J by 6 bases, with 11 bases between. From germline, CDR1 is SEHNR and CDR2 FQNEAQ (reference sequence). For the CDR3, the DNA is TGTGCCAGCAGCTTTACGACAGAAGATGGCTACACCTTC. Protein product: CASSFTTEDGYTF.

The DNA for the CDR3 is TGTGCCAGTAGTATTGGTGACAGGGTAGGTACTGAAGCTTTCTTT. Amino acids: CASSIGDRVGTEAFF. The rearrangement uses TRBV19 and TRBJ1-1; 7 nucleotides line up with TRBD1. In germline, CDR1 is LNHDA, CDR2 SQIVND (reference sequence). V shed 3 bases and J 5 bases; nucleotides not matched to a gene: 9. CDR3 size: 15 residues.

V and J are TRBV28 and TRBJ1-5; TRBD1 is a possible D gene (5 bases). This CDR3 comprises 14 residues. The V end was cut by 7 bases, the J end by 7 bases, with 17 bases between. CDR1 MDHEN and CDR2 SYDVKM come from the germline V gene. CDR3 protein: CASTERWGEQPQHF. CDR3 DNA sequence: TGTGCCAGCACAGAACGGTGGGGGGAGCAGCCCCAGCATTTT.

DNA of the CDR3: TGCAGCGTTGAAGGATCATTACAATCGGACACCCACAATGAGCAGTTCTTC. Protein sequence: CSVEGSLQSDTHNEQFF. The gene calls are TRBV29-1 and TRBJ2-1; D perhaps matches TRBD1 (5 bases). CDR3 length: 17 amino acids. From germline, CDR1 is SQVTM and CDR2 ANQGSEA. V was shortened by 1 base and J by 5 bases, with 21 bases between the two germline ends.

CDR3 DNA sequence: TGTGCCAGCTCACCACTCGGGGGGATGGAATATAATTCACCCCTCCACTTT. Protein: CASSPLGGMEYNSPLHF. The chain employs TRBV18 and TRBJ1-6; TRBD1 is a possible D gene (5 bases). The CDR3 loop spans 17 amino acids. Trimming cost V 1 base and J 4 bases, with 14 bases left between them. Germline lookup yields CDR1 KGHSH and CDR2 LQKENI.

As regards this clone: This same CDR3 is encoded by further DNA sequences in the sample. The genes are TRBV18 and TRBJ2-5; D is ambiguous. This CDR3 has 14 residues. Looked up from germline, CDR1 is KGHSH and CDR2 is LQKENI. V lost 3 bases, J lost 1 base, and 9 bases lay in between. In nucleotides, the CDR3 is TGTGCCAGCTCACCGAGCCACCCCCAAGAGACCCAGTACTTC. Protein product: CASSPSHPQETQYF.

DNA of the CDR3: TGTGCCAGCAGTTACTCGTCCACTTCAACCTACGAGCAGTACTTC. Translation gives CASSYSSTSTYEQYF. The rearrangement links TRBV6-5 to TRBJ2-7; no reliable D call. The CDR3 totals 15 residues. Trimming removed 0 bases from V and 2 bases from J, with 11 bases in between. CDR1 and CDR2 from the germline V gene are MNHEY and SVGAGI.

This sequence joins TRBV4-1 and TRBJ1-4; 8 bases map to TRBD1. The CDR3 totals 15 residues. Germline CDR1 reads MGHRA; CDR2 reads YSYEKL. Trimming at V came to 5 bases and at J to 6 bases, leaving 8 bases not matched to a gene. The CDR3 here is CASSAPGTGYEKLFF. DNA for the CDR3: TGCGCCAGCAGCGCCCCCGGGACAGGCTATGAAAAACTGTTTTTT.